This record covers a single T cell receptor beta chain. This clone's antigen is unknown. The record has no base qualities; no much larger clone is one base away. Genomic DNA was extracted from sorted cells for sequencing of the TCRbeta CDR3 region. The immunoSEQ Assay was used for sequencing of TCRbeta CDR3 regions. TCRdb re-hosts the immuneACCESS table, in-frame sequences only. Its copies lack some clones; in the studies checked, an unresolved V gene accounts for under half of them, and the cause for the rest is not known. This sample is represented by 70,000 to 95,000 clones; 83% of them were singletons. The top ten clonotypes cover 0.76% of the sample. The CDR1 and CDR2 encoded by the germline V gene are SGHDT and YYEEEE. V is trimmed back by 0 bases and J by 7 bases, and the junction contains 7 bases that no gene match accounts for. Spanning cysteine to phenylalanine, the CDR3 consists of 18 amino acids. The kept DNA is CDR3 alone, 54 bases in frame from the first base.

Patients with a history of autoimmune disease or receiving systemic immunosuppression were excluded from the trial. In every dose cohort, peripheral blood was drawn for TCR sequencing at baseline, cycle 4 day 1, and cycle 7 day 1. The samples were drawn from a first-in-human, open-label, multicenter phase I dose-escalation trial of ivuxolimab. Adults with locally advanced or metastatic melanoma, renal cell, hepatocellular, or head and neck squamous cell carcinoma were enrolled in the trial. Before TCR sequencing, CD4+ and CD8+ T cells were separately sorted from peripheral blood. The data are from a study of OX40 agonist ivuxolimab in advanced cancers. Context from the whole study: Ivuxolimab, which targeted the costimulatory receptor OX40 (CD134), was an agonistic, fully human IgG2 monoclonal antibody. Intravenous ivuxolimab was administered to patients every 2 weeks at six dose levels: 0.01, 0.1, 0.3, 1.5, 3 and 10 mg/kg. Of the roughly 52 dose-escalation patients, hepatocellular carcinoma was present in around 20, melanoma in roughly 15, renal cell carcinoma in 9 and head and neck cancer in 9. A male proportion of roughly 80% and a mean age of around 60 years, ranging from roughly 23 to 80, were recorded for the dose-escalation cohort. Prior anti-PD-1, anti-PD-L1 or anti-CTLA-4 therapy was permitted, and approximately 39% of dose-escalation patients had received checkpoint inhibitors. Partial responses were achieved by three dose-escalation patients, of whom one had hepatocellular carcinoma and two had cutaneous melanoma. The purpose of peripheral TCRbeta sequencing was to test whether ivuxolimab changed TCR sequence diversity and led to clonal T-cell expansion. The paper covers the monotherapy dose-escalation part of the phase I ivuxolimab trial, which included N of about 50 patients.

Results the study describes overall, beyond this receptor: In the 0.1-3.0 mg/kg groups, partial responders were among the patients with the lowest normalized peripheral clonal expansion, particularly in CD8+ T cells. The antigen specificity of the peripheral T cells that underwent clonal expansion was not determined. Low levels of normalized T-cell clonal expansion were also shown by some nonresponding patients. On average, CD8+ T cells showed more expanded clones than CD4+ T cells after ivuxolimab. At doses from 0.1 to 3.0 mg/kg, clonal expansion was seen in both CD4+ and CD8+ blood T cells between baseline and week 6.

The specimen was CD4+ or CD8+ T cells sorted from blood, collected in a trial of the OX40 agonist ivuxolimab. This sequence was found in an adult with an advanced solid tumor such as melanoma, head and neck, liver or kidney cancer. The chain employs TRBV5-6 and TRBJ2-1, and 16 junction bases match TRBD2. The DNA reads as follows: TGTGCCAGCAGCTTGGCCGGGACTAGCGGGAGGGCCTGGAATGAGCAGTTCTTC. Protein translation: CASSLAGTSGRAWNEQFF.